The TCR beta chain described here comes from a study of T cell responses to AZD1222 COVID-19 vaccine. Method: immunoSEQ multiplex PCR; TCRdb's copy keeps in-frame clones and lacks some. The sample comprises about 120,000 clones, roughly nine tenths of which are singletons, and 2.8% rests with the top ten. CDR1 and CDR2 from the germline V gene are SGDLS and YYNGEE. The CDR3 extends over 14 amino acids. Trimming stripped 6 bases from V and 2 bases from J, with 14 bases between. This clone was picked up a small number of times. This specimen was peripheral blood, taken on day 0 of AZD1222 vaccination. V and J are TRBV9 and TRBJ1-1; no reliable D call. The source of this sequence is an adult in good health. The DNA of the CDR3 is TGTGCCAGCACCCTCTCGGACGGTAACACTGAAGCTTTCTTT. It translates to CASTLSDGNTEAFF.